This TCR beta chain emerged from a study of T cells in Graves' hyperthyroidism and ophthalmopathy. General study points: Blood samples included most of the expanded thyroid clonotypes exceeding 0.001. The model predicted ophthalmopathy a median around 6.5 months before onset.

RNA transcripts yielded amplified TCR beta CDR3 regions. In the first-round RT-PCR of the TCR CDR3, the HTBI primer set was used. TCRdb ran MiXCR on the multiplex PCR reads and lists one entry per CDR3 protein. The repertoire holds roughly 840,000 distinct CDR3 sequences, with around 39% as singletons. Note on this clonotype: Its antigen is undetermined. This sequence may be a read error, since a much larger clone differs from it by one base.

The germline CDR1 and CDR2 sequences are SNHLY and FYNNEI. V dropped 4 bases and J dropped 7; count of bases not matched to a gene: 18. The CDR3 has 18 amino acids. Diagnostic decisions used clinical symptoms, serum thyroxine and TRAb, thyroid ultrasound and orbital computed tomography. The J gene is TRBJ1-5, the V gene TRBV2; 8 positions agree with TRBD1. Material: blood. This clonotype was sampled from a man aged 18 to 30 with Graves' hyperthyroidism. The CDR3 DNA reads TGTGCCAGCAGTGGAGGGGTGTCAGGGGGCAAGAGTGTACAGCCCCAGCATTTT. It is translated as CASSGGVSGGKSVQPQHF.